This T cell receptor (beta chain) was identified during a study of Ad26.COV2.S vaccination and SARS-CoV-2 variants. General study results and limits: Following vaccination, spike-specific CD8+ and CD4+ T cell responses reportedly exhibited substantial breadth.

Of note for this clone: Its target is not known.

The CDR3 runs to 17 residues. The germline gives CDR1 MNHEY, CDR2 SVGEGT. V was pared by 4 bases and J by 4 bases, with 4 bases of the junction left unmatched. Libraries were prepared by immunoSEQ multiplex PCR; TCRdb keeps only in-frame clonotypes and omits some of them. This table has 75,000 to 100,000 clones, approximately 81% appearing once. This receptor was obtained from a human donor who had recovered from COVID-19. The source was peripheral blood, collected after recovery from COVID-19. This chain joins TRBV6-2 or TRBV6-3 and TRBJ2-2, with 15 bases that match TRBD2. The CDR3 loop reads CASSWTSGRAGTGELFF. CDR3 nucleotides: TGTGCCAGCAGTTGGACTAGCGGGAGGGCGGGCACCGGGGAGCTGTTTTTT.